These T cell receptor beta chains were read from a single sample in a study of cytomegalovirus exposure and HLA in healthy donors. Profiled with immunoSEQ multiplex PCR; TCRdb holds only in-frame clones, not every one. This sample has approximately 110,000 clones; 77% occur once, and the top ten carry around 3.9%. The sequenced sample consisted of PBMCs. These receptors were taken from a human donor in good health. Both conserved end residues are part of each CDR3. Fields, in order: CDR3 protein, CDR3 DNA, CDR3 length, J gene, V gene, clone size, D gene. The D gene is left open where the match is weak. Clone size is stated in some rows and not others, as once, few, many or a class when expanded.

CDR3: CASSFGSGVGGNTIYF; DNA: TGCGCCAGCAGCTTTGGCTCCGGGGTGGGTGGAAACACCATATATTTT; length: 16; J: TRBJ1-3; V: TRBV5-1; size: once; D: .
CDR3: CAWSVSSGSYEQYF; DNA: TGTGCCTGGAGTGTATCCAGCGGGAGCTACGAGCAGTACTTC; length: 14; J: TRBJ2-7; V: TRBV30; size: .; D: TRBD2
CDR3: CASSQGRVDGYTF; DNA: TGTGCCAGCAGCCAGGGGAGGGTCGATGGCTACACCTTC; length: 13; J: TRBJ1-2; V: TRBV14; size: .; D: .
CDR3: CAISESGTNNQPQHF; DNA: TGTGCCATCAGTGAGTCCGGCACTAACAATCAGCCCCAGCATTTT; length: 15; J: TRBJ1-5; V: TRBV10-3; size: few; D: .
CDR3: CASGVTGSSEAFF; DNA: TGCGCCAGCGGTGTGACAGGGTCTTCTGAAGCTTTCTTT; length: 13; J: TRBJ1-1; V: TRBV10-2; size: .; D: TRBD1
CDR3: CASSLSQLNQPQHF; DNA: TGTGCCAGCAGCTTGAGTCAGTTGAATCAGCCCCAGCATTTT; length: 14; J: TRBJ1-5; V: TRBV5-8; size: .; D: .
CDR3: CASSIGPGNTEAFF; DNA: TGTGCCAGTAGTATCGGCCCAGGGAACACTGAAGCTTTCTTT; length: 14; J: TRBJ1-1; V: TRBV19; size: .; D: .
CDR3: CASSLAPGINQPQHF; DNA: TGCGCCAGCAGCTTGGCACCAGGGATCAATCAGCCCCAGCATTTT; length: 15; J: TRBJ1-5; V: TRBV5-1; size: .; D: .
CDR3: CASSLTGVGYEQYF; DNA: TGCGCCAGCAGCCTTACAGGGGTGGGCTACGAGCAGTACTTC; length: 14; J: TRBJ2-7; V: TRBV5-1; size: .; D: TRBD1
CDR3: CASSDRTGTNYGYTF; DNA: TGTGCCAGCAGTGACCGGACAGGAACTAACTATGGCTACACCTTC; length: 15; J: TRBJ1-2; V: TRBV27; size: .; D: TRBD1
CDR3: CASSKSFPGGTIYF; DNA: TGTGCCAGCAGCAAAAGTTTTCCCGGCGGCACCATATATTTT; length: 14; J: TRBJ1-3; V: TRBV21-1; size: .; D: .
CDR3: CASSYSTGSHGYTF; DNA: TGTGCCAGCAGTTACTCAACAGGATCCCATGGCTACACCTTC; length: 14; J: TRBJ1-2; V: TRBV6-6; size: .; D: .
CDR3: CASSRVLVGADNYGYTF; DNA: TGCGCCAGCAGCCGGGTCCTCGTAGGGGCGGATAACTATGGCTACACCTTC; length: 17; J: TRBJ1-2; V: TRBV5-1; size: .; D: .
CDR3: CASSVALAETQYF; DNA: TGTGCCAGCAGCGTAGCGTTAGCCGAGACCCAGTACTTC; length: 13; J: TRBJ2-5; V: TRBV9; size: once; D: .
CDR3: CASSLTSGSSYEQYF; DNA: TGTGCCAGCAGCTTGACTAGCGGGAGCTCCTACGAGCAGTACTTC; length: 15; J: TRBJ2-7; V: TRBV27; size: .; D: TRBD2
CDR3: CASSERTAFYEQYF; DNA: TGTGCCAGCAGTGAACGTACAGCTTTCTACGAGCAGTACTTC; length: 14; J: TRBJ2-7; V: TRBV6-1; size: .; D: .
CDR3: CASSLGGTSGSSYNEQFF; DNA: TGTGCCAGCAGCTTAGGAGGGACTAGCGGTAGCTCCTACAATGAGCAGTTCTTC; length: 18; J: TRBJ2-1; V: TRBV11-3; size: .; D: TRBD2